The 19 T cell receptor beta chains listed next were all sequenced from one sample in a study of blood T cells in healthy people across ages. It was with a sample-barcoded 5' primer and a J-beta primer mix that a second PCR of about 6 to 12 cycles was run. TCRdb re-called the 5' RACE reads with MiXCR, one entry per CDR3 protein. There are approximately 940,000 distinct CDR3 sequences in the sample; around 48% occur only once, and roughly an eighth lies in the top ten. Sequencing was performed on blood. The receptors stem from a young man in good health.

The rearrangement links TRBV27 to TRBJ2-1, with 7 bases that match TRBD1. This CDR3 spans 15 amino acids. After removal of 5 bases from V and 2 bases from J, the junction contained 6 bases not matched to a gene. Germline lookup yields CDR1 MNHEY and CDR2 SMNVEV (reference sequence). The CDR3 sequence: CASSPDRNPYNEQFF. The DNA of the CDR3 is TGTGCCAGCAGTCCGGACAGGAATCCCTACAATGAGCAGTTCTTC.

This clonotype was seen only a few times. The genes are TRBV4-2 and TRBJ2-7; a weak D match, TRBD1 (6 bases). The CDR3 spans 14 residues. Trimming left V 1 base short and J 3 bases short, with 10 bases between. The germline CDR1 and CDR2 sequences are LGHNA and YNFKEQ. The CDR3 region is CASSQGGLIYEQYF. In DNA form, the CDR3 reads TGTGCCAGCAGCCAAGGGGGGCTAATCTACGAGCAGTACTTC.

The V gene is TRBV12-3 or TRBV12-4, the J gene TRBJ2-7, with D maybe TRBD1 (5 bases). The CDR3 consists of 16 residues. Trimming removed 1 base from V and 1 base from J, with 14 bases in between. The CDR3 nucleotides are TGTGCCAGCAGTTTAGTTACAGGCTACAGGTCCTACGAGCAGTACTTC. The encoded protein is CASSLVTGYRSYEQYF.

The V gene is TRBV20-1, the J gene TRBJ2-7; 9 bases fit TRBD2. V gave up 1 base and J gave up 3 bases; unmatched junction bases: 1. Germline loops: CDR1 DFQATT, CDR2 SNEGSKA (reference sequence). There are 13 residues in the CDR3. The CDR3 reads CSARGTSDYEQYF. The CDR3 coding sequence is TGCAGTGCTAGAGGGACTAGCGACTACGAGCAGTACTTC.

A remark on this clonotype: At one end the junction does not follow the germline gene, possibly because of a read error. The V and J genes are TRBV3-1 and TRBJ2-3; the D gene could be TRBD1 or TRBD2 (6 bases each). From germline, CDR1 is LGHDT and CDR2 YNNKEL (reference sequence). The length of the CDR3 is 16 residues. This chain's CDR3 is CASSQLGGPRTNTQYF. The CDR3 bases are TGTGCCAGCAGCCAGCTGGGGGGCCCACGCACAAATACGCAGTATTTT.

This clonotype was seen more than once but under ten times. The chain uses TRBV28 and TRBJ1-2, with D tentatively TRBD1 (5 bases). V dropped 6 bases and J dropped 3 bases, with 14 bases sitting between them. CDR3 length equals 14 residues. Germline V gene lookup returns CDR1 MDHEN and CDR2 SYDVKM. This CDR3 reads CASRLSGGDYGYTF. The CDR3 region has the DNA TGTGCCAGCAGGCTAAGCGGGGGTGACTATGGCTACACCTTC.

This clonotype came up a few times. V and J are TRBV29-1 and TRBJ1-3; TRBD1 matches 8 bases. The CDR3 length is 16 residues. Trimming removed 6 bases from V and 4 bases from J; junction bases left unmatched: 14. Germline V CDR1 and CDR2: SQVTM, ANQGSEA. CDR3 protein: CSVAGTGDSAGNTIYF. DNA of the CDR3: TGCAGCGTCGCCGGGACAGGAGACTCTGCGGGAAACACCATATATTTT.

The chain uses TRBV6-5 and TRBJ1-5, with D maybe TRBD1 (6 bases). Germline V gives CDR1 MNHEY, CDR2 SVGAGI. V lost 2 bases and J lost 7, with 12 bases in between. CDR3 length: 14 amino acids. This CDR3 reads CASSYMTGGQPQHF. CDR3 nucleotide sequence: TGTGCCAGCAGTTACATGACAGGAGGGCAGCCCCAGCATTTT.

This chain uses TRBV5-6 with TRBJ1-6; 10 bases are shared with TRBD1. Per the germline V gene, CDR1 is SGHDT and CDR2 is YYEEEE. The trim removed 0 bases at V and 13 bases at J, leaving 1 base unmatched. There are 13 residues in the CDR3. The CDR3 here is CASSLGTGGPLHF. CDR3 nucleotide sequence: TGTGCCAGCAGCTTGGGGACAGGGGGTCCCCTCCACTTT.

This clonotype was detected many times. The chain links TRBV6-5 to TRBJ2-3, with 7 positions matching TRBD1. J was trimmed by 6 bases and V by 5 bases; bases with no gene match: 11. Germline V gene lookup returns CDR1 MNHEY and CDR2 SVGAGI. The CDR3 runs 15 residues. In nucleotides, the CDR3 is TGTGCCAGCAGTAAACAAAAGACAGGGTGGGATACGCAGTATTTT. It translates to CASSKQKTGWDTQYF.

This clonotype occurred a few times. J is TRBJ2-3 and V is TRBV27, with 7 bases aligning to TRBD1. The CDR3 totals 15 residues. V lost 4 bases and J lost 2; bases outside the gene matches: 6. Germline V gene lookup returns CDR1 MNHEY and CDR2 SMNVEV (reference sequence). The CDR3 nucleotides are TGTGCCAGCAGTTGGAGACAGGGCTACACAGATACGCAGTATTTT. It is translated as CASSWRQGYTDTQYF.

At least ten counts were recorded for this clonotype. This CDR3 is CASSDGTGRGYTF. DNA of the CDR3: TGTGCCAGCAGTGATGGAACAGGGAGAGGCTACACCTTC. The chain couples TRBV25-1 to TRBJ1-2, with D possibly being TRBD1 (6 bases). Trimming removed 3 bases at V and 8 bases at J, with 13 bases between. Germline values: CDR1 MGHDK, CDR2 SYGVNS. The CDR3 sequence is 13 residues long.

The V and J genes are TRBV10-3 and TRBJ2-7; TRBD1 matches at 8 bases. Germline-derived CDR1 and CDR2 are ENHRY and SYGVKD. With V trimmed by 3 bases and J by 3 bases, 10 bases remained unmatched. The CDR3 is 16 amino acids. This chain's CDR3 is CAISDPYGQGDYEQYF. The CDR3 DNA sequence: TGTGCCATCAGTGATCCCTATGGACAGGGCGACTACGAGCAGTACTTC.

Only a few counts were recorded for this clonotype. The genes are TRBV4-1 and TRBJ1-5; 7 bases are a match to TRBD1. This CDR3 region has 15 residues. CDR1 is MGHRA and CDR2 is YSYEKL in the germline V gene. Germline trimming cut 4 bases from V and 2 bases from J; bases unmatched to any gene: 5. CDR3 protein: CASSRPGQGNQPQHF. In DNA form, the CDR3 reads TGCGCCAGCAGCCGCCCCGGACAGGGCAATCAGCCCCAGCATTTT.

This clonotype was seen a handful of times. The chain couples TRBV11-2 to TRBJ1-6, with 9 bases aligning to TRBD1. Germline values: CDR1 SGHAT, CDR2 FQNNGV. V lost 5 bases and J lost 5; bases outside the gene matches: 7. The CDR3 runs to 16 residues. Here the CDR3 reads CASSASDRGNNSPLHF. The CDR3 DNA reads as TGTGCCAGCAGCGCATCGGACAGGGGAAATAATTCACCCCTCCACTTT. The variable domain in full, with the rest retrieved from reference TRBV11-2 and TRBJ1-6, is EAGVAQSPRYKIIEKRQSVAFWCNPISGHATLYWYQQILGQGPKLLIQFQNNGVVDDSQLPKDRFSAERLKGVDSTLKIQPAKLEDSAVYLCASSASDRGNNSPLHFGNGTRLTVT.

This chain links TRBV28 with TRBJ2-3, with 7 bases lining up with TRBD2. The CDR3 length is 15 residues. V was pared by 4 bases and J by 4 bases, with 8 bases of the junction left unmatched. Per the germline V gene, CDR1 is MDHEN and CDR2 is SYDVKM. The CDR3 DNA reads TGTGCCAGCAGTTGGGGAGGGGTTAGGGCAGATACGCAGTATTTT. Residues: CASSWGGVRADTQYF.

CDR3 nucleotides: TGTGCCAGCAGGGGGGACAGGGCTCGTAATCAGCCCCAGCATTTT. It is translated as CASRGDRARNQPQHF. The chain links TRBV2 to TRBJ1-5; 9 positions match TRBD1. Trimming removed 6 bases from V and 4 bases from J; junction bases left unmatched: 7. CDR3 length equals 15 residues. The germline CDR1 and CDR2 sequences are SNHLY and FYNNEI.

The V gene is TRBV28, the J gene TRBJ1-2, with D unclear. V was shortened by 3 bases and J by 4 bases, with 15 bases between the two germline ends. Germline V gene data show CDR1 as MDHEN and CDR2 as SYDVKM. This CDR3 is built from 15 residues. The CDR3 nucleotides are TGTGCCAGCAGTTTCCCGGGGAGAATCGGCTATGGCTACACCTTC. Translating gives CASSFPGRIGYGYTF.

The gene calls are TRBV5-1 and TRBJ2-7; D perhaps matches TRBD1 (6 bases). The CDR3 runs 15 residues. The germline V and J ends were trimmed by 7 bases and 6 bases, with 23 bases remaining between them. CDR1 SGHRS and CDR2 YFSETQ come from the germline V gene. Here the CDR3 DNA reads TGCGCCAGCGCTGACCAGGGGCCGACGTGGGGCGAGCAGTACTTC. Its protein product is CASADQGPTWGEQYF.